One TCR beta chain is described in this entry. Treatment given: oral pan-JAK inhibitor, 5-10 mg twice daily. PBMCs provided sorted CD4+ and CD8+ T cells. This entry comes from a study of CD8+ T cells in alopecia areata. RNA extraction was followed by reverse transcription into cDNA, which acted as the sequencing template. Sequencing used immunoSEQ multiplex PCR; TCRdb keeps in-frame clones, though not all of them. The table lists about 200,000 clones, roughly 60% of them singletons. V was trimmed by 1 base and J by 8 bases, leaving 5 bases between them. CDR1 LGHNA and CDR2 YSLEER come from the germline V gene. CDR3 length: 11 residues.

The sample in question was CD4+ T cells sorted from blood, obtained at week 24, from a patient treated with tofacitinib. The rearrangement joins TRBV4-3 to TRBJ1-1, with D tentatively TRBD1 (5 bases). The clonotype comes from a human donor with alopecia areata. As DNA, the CDR3 is TGCGCCAGCAGCCAAGCAGGGGAAGCTTTCTTT. Amino acids: CASSQAGEAFF.